This T cell receptor beta chain was identified during a study of T cells after posttransplantation cyclophosphamide. Comment on this clone: Antigen: not known.

Germline V gene lookup returns CDR1 SEHNR and CDR2 FQNEAQ (reference sequence). The CDR3 runs to 13 residues. V was clipped by 5 bases and J by 6 bases, with 14 bases between them. Here immunoSEQ multiplex PCR was the method, and the copy in TCRdb shows in-frame clones only, minus some. This table has 25,000 to 35,000 clones, around nine tenths appearing once. Broader study findings: Blood and skin or GI T cell repertoires showed limited TRB overlap. After PTCy, TRB diversity resembled that of CNI/methotrexate controls. Later post-transplant blood repertoires were often dominated by donor CD8+ memory clones.

Input material: PBMCs. The receptor was isolated from a woman aged 40-49 years with a blood cancer, CMV-positive, and with a related stem cell donor. The chain is built from TRBV7-9 and TRBJ2-7, with TRBD1 as a possible D gene (7 bases). CDR3 nucleotides: TGTGCCAGCAGCCCCAGGGGGGCCTGCGAGCAGTACTTC. Protein sequence: CASSPRGACEQYF.